This TCR beta chain emerged from a study of blood T cell repertoires in COVID-19 (TCRdb year 2020). Study-wide context: Samples from collaborators originated in the United States, Italy and Spain and spanned both the acute and convalescent phases of COVID-19. The material from the prospective study consisted of cDNA or gDNA derived from T cells, B-cell-depleted T cells, or PBMCs. Deeply sampled blood TCRbeta repertoires from subjects exposed to, actively infected with, or recovered from COVID-19 were included in the dataset. The repertoires were released in a freely available public database intended as a resource for research on the immune response to SARS-CoV-2. Samples came from the ongoing ImmuneRACE study (first 160 participants) plus 1,254 subjects from 6 global collaborators. The sample metadata nearly always contained a de-identified subject ID, COVID-19 status, age in years and sex. Where available, HLA class I and class II types were obtained from metadata supplied by the sample provider rather than from assay-based typing. Overall study outcomes, separate from this receptor: How much clinical and demographic metadata was included differed by source and by participant, and the metadata was provided uncurated.

Ends trimmed: V by 7 bases, J by 5 bases; bases unmatched to a gene: 10. Spanning cysteine to phenylalanine, the CDR3 consists of 15 amino acids. Only the CDR3 portion is preserved as DNA: 45 bases, with reading frame beginning at the first base. CDR1 is given as LNHNV and CDR2 as YYDKDF, both from the germline V gene (reference sequence). Each collaborating institution followed its own protocols to collect whole blood in K2EDTA tubes. For TCRbeta analysis, collaborators shipped samples as frozen whole blood, isolated PBMCs, or DNA extracted from either of those sample types. In the case of this clone: Which antigen it targets is not known. There are no base qualities to consult, and no much larger clone falls within one base.

The immunoSEQ Assay, a bias-controlled multiplex PCR, was used to amplify TCRbeta CDR3 regions from genomic DNA. The original methods were these. Nucleated cell counts per sample were estimated from amplification of reference gene primers within the assay. To quantify the absolute abundance of each unique TCRbeta CDR3 rearrangement, sequence reads were collapsed and filtered. For each sample, productive Simpson clonality was calculated by taking the square root of Simpson's diversity index across productive rearrangements. TCRdb provides this immuneACCESS table in a form limited to in-frame rearrangements. Some clones are lacking; in checked studies, under half of them reflect an unresolved V gene, and why the rest are absent is not known. For V, J and clone size, that table is used; D and trimming come from the DNA. The sample includes over 300,000 clones, with approximately 88% observed a single time. Of the sample, around 1.2% is held by the ten largest clones.

This receptor was obtained from a man aged 40-50 years with acute or convalescent COVID-19. Sequenced: peripheral blood. The V and J genes are TRBV15 and TRBJ1-2; 10 bases in the junction line up with TRBD1. The CDR3 region: CATNDLTGGAYGYTF. The DNA sequence is given as TGTGCCACCAACGACTTGACAGGGGGCGCTTATGGCTACACCTTC.